These 18 T cell receptor beta chains originate from one sample sequenced in a study of cytomegalovirus exposure and HLA in healthy donors. The method was immunoSEQ multiplex PCR; TCRdb's version includes in-frame clones alone and lacks a portion of them. The repertoire consists of about 160,000 clones, with roughly 90% occurring once and the leading ten covering roughly 4.2%. Sequencing was carried out using PBMCs. The receptors were sampled from a man aged 18 to 30 in good health and CMV-seropositive.

The chain employs TRBV27 and TRBJ2-2; 8 bases line up with TRBD1. The germline CDR1 and CDR2 sequences are MNHEY and SMNVEV (reference sequence). The CDR3 runs 15 residues. Losses at the gene ends were 2 bases for V and 1 base for J; bases not matched to a gene: 0. CDR3 sequence reads: CASSLGTGNTGELFF. The CDR3 DNA sequence: TGTGCCAGCAGTTTAGGGACAGGGAACACCGGGGAGCTGTTTTTT.

V is TRBV7-2 and J is TRBJ2-3; D is possibly TRBD2 (6 bases). The CDR3 length is 16 residues. V was cut by 2 bases and J by 4 bases, with 16 bases left in between. The germline CDR1 and CDR2 sequences are SGHTA and FQGNSA. CDR3 nucleotide sequence: TGTGCCAGCAGCTTAAACATGGGAGGATTGGCAGATACGCAGTATTTT. Protein product: CASSLNMGGLADTQYF.

CDR3 nucleotides: TGTGCCAGCAGTTATGGACAGGGGGCAGAGACCCAGTACTTC. Protein product: CASSYGQGAETQYF. V and J are TRBV6-6 and TRBJ2-5, with TRBD1 identical over 11 bases. The V gene's germline CDR1 is MNHNY and CDR2 SVGAGI (reference sequence). V gave up 3 bases and J gave up 4 bases; unmatched junction bases: 1. The CDR3 covers 14 residues.

The CDR3 DNA follows: TGTGCCAGCACGACTAGCGGGAGTTACCAAGAGACCCAGTACTTC. This gives the protein CASTTSGSYQETQYF. The V and J genes are TRBV5-4 and TRBJ2-5; 12 nucleotides agree with TRBD2. This CDR3 has 15 residues. The J segment lost 0 bases and the V segment lost 6 bases, leaving 3 bases of the junction unmatched. The V gene's germline CDR1 is SGHNT and CDR2 YYREEE (reference sequence).

V gene TRBV6-1 combines with J gene TRBJ2-2; D may be TRBD2 (5 bases). Germline assignment: CDR1 MNHNS and CDR2 SASEGT. The CDR3 consists of 16 residues. Trimming took off 1 base at V and 0 bases at J, with 9 bases between the two ends. The CDR3 DNA is TGTGCCAGCAGTGAAGACCGGGGTACGAACACCGGGGAGCTGTTTTTT. Residues: CASSEDRGTNTGELFF.

The chain carries TRBV9 and TRBJ2-7; 12 bases fit TRBD2. Germline V gives CDR1 SGDLS, CDR2 YYNGEE. J gave up 7 bases and V 3 bases, and 29 bases lay outside the gene matches. The CDR3 contains 22 residues. DNA of the CDR3: TGTGCCAGCAGCGCTCGGACTAGCGGGATGATGGGAAGATGGAAGATCCGGGGAGAGCAGTACTTC. Translation: CASSARTSGMMGRWKIRGEQYF.

This clone showed up just a few times. The chain links TRBV19 to TRBJ1-2; D is undetermined. CDR1 and CDR2 from the germline V gene are LNHDA and SQIVND (reference sequence). V shed 3 bases and J shed 2 bases, with 7 bases lying between them. CDR3 length: 13 amino acids. The CDR3 here is CASSIDGNYGYTF. The CDR3 DNA reads TGTGCCAGTAGTATCGACGGGAACTATGGCTACACCTTC.

This sequence joins TRBV5-6 and TRBJ2-3; 8 bases map to TRBD1. Germline CDR1 SGHDT, CDR2 YYEEEE. The CDR3 sequence is 16 residues long. Trimming took 1 base from V and 4 from J; bases not matched to a gene: 8. CDR3 region: CASSLMSRGLSDTQYF. CDR3 nucleotide sequence: TGTGCCAGCAGCTTGATGTCCAGGGGGCTATCAGATACGCAGTATTTT.

The chain employs TRBV18 and TRBJ2-7, with 10 bases identical to TRBD1. J lost 5 bases, V lost 1 base, and 8 bases had no gene match. CDR3 length: 16 amino acids. Germline V gene data show CDR1 as KGHSH and CDR2 as LQKENI. DNA of the CDR3: TGTGCCAGCTCACCACTCCCAGGACAGGGGGGCCACGAGCAGTACTTC. It yields the protein CASSPLPGQGGHEQYF.

The gene calls are TRBV27 and TRBJ1-1; the match to TRBD1 covers 10 bases. The CDR3 spans 14 residues. Germline values: CDR1 MNHEY, CDR2 SMNVEV (reference sequence). V trimming: 3 bases; J trimming: 4 bases; junction bases outside the gene matches: 2. CDR3 DNA: TGTGCCAGCAGTTTGGACAGGGGGAGCACTGAAGCTTTCTTT. It encodes CASSLDRGSTEAFF.

The chain links TRBV6-1 to TRBJ2-3, with 7 bases that match TRBD2. CDR1 is MNHNS and CDR2 is SASEGT in the germline V gene. J lost 2 bases, V lost 8 bases, and 10 bases had no gene match. The CDR3 is 15 amino acids. CDR3 sequence: CASVNGGSDTDTQYF. The CDR3 coding sequence is TGTGCCAGCGTAAACGGGGGGAGTGACACAGATACGCAGTATTTT.

In nucleotides, the CDR3 is TGTGCCAGCAGTCATATTGACAGGGGCGAGACCCAGTACTTC. The encoded protein is CASSHIDRGETQYF. The chain recombines TRBV28 with TRBJ2-5, with 8 bases aligning to TRBD1. This CDR3 region has 14 residues. The trim removed 5 bases at V and 5 bases at J, leaving 7 bases unmatched. Germline CDR1 and CDR2: MDHEN and SYDVKM.

The chain joins TRBV11-3 to TRBJ2-3; possibly TRBD2 for D (6 bases). The CDR3 consists of 15 residues. The V end was cut by 5 bases, the J end by 2 bases, with 14 bases between. The germline V gene has CDR1 SGHNT and CDR2 YENEEA. This CDR3 reads CASSPGGTFTDTQYF. CDR3 bases: TGTGCCAGCAGCCCCGGCGGGACCTTCACAGATACGCAGTATTTT.

The rearrangement joins TRBV6-1 to TRBJ2-7; 11 bases line up with TRBD2. V was pared by 6 bases and J by 4 bases, with 8 bases of the junction left unmatched. This CDR3 is 15 amino acids long. Germline assignment: CDR1 MNHNS and CDR2 SASEGT. The CDR3 here is CASSLLAGVEYEQYF. The CDR3 DNA sequence: TGTGCCAGCAGCCTACTAGCGGGAGTTGAGTACGAGCAGTACTTC.

This clone came up once. The J gene is TRBJ2-2, the V gene TRBV13; D unclear. V shed 6 bases and J shed 0 bases, with 14 bases lying between them. The CDR3 totals 16 residues. The germline V gene has CDR1 PRHDT and CDR2 FYEKMQ (reference sequence). The CDR3 nucleotides are TGTGCCAGCAGTCCCCTAATTATGGCGAACACCGGGGAGCTGTTTTTT. It specifies CASSPLIMANTGELFF.

The chain recombines TRBV13 with TRBJ2-2, with D unresolved. The CDR3 totals 14 residues. Trimming took 4 bases from V and 6 from J, leaving 12 bases between them. CDR1 and CDR2 from the germline V gene are PRHDT and FYEKMQ (reference sequence). This chain's CDR3 is CASSSYGFAGELFF. DNA of the CDR3: TGTGCCAGCAGCTCCTACGGGTTCGCCGGGGAGCTGTTTTTT.

This sequence joins TRBV19 and TRBJ2-7, with 9 bases fitting TRBD1. The J segment lost 6 bases and the V segment lost 5 bases, leaving 11 bases of the junction unmatched. This CDR3 comprises 15 residues. Germline-derived CDR1 and CDR2 are LNHDA and SQIVND (reference sequence). The CDR3 sequence is CASSFTGGSGSEQYF. DNA of the CDR3: TGTGCCAGTAGTTTCACAGGGGGCTCGGGGTCCGAGCAGTACTTC.

CDR3 region: CASGSGGETQYF. The CDR3 DNA is TGTGCCAGCGGGTCGGGAGGAGAGACCCAGTACTTC. The V call is TRBV9, the J call TRBJ2-5, with 7 bases matching TRBD2. V was clipped by 7 bases and J by 4 bases; unmatched bases: 4. The CDR3 loop spans 12 amino acids. CDR1 is SGDLS and CDR2 is YYNGEE in the germline V gene. Drawing the rest from reference TRBV9 and TRBJ2-5, the complete variable domain is DSGVTQTPKHLITATGQRVTLRCSPRSGDLSVYWYQQSLDQGLQFLIQYYNGEERAKGNILERFSAQQFPDLHSELNLSSLELGDSALYFCASGSGGETQYFGPGTRLLVL.